This T cell receptor (beta chain) was obtained from a study of blood T cell repertoires in COVID-19. Losses at the gene ends were 5 bases for V and 6 bases for J; bases not matched to a gene: 4. CDR3 length: 15 residues. In germline, CDR1 is SEHNR, CDR2 FQNEAQ (reference sequence). Here immunoSEQ multiplex PCR was the method, and the copy in TCRdb shows in-frame clones only, minus some. The data show around 150,000 clones, about 80% seen once. This clone was found a few times. The rearrangement joins TRBV7-9 to TRBJ2-1; 13 nucleotides align to TRBD2. The sequenced sample consisted of peripheral blood. The source is a man aged 45-65 years with acute or convalescent COVID-19. The CDR3 DNA follows: TGTGCCAGCAGCCCCGGGACTAGCGGGACCAATGAGCAGTTCTTC. This gives the protein CASSPGTSGTNEQFF.